This T cell receptor beta chain emerged from a study of T cell repertoires in cytomegalovirus infection. Study summary: It can be stated that public TCR beta signatures indicated CMV infection as well as a matching HLA type. Study-wide results and caveats: The ex vivo response was dominated by HLA-C-restricted CMV-specific TCR beta clonotypes.

To note about this clonotype: Its specificity is unknown. Possible read error: a much larger clone is one base away.

V lost 2 bases, J lost 5 bases, and 4 bases lay in between. The CDR3 runs to 11 residues. The germline V gene has CDR1 SGHAT and CDR2 FQNNGV. TCRdb independently ran MiXCR on the reads; one entry per CDR3 protein. Of a few hundred thousand distinct CDR3 sequences in the sample, around 18% were seen once. The receptor comes from a human donor in good health (CMV status not recorded). Some clones in this sample may be carry-over from other donors' samples. The V gene is TRBV11-2, the J gene TRBJ2-7; D not certain. The sequencing sample was made of PBMCs. The CDR3 nucleotides read TGTGCCAGCAGCTTAATGAACGAGCAGTACTTC. Its protein product is CASSLMNEQYF.